The subject of this entry is one T cell receptor (beta chain). The CDR3 runs 15 residues. Germline V gene lookup returns CDR1 KGHSH and CDR2 LQKENI. V was shortened by 3 bases and J by 5 bases, with 14 bases between the two germline ends. Regions amplified from RNA transcripts were the TCR beta CDR3 regions. Carried out on the TCR CDR3, a first-round RT-PCR used the HTBI primer set. MiXCR was run by TCRdb on the multiplex PCR reads, yielding one entry per CDR3 protein. The table records roughly 380,000 distinct CDR3 sequences, approximately 13% of them present only once. This entry comes from a study of T cells in Graves' hyperthyroidism and ophthalmopathy.

The sample consisted of blood. The rearrangement links TRBV18 to TRBJ1-5, with D possibly TRBD1 on 5 matching bases. This clonotype was sampled from a young man with Graves' hyperthyroidism that later progressed to Graves' ophthalmopathy. CDR3 sequence reads: CASSPGHGGDQPQHF. DNA of the CDR3: TGTGCCAGCTCACCCGGACACGGAGGGGATCAGCCCCAGCATTTT.